This T cell receptor beta chain was sequenced in a study of early T cells in non-severe SARS-CoV-2 infection. A single record per CDR3 protein comes from TCRdb applying MiXCR to the 5' RACE reads. The sample contains roughly 55,000 distinct CDR3 sequences, 15% of which appear only once. After removal of 3 bases from V and 0 bases from J, the junction contained 2 bases not matched to a gene. The germline gives CDR1 LGHDT, CDR2 YNNKEL (reference sequence). There are 15 residues in the CDR3. This clonotype was counted many times. This TCR was recovered from an adult who was a healthcare worker with PCR-confirmed SARS-CoV-2 infection or an uninfected control (not recorded which). The rearrangement links TRBV3-1 to TRBJ1-3; 7 bases are a match to TRBD1. This specimen consisted of whole blood, obtained at baseline. The CDR3 sequence is CASSHGQASGNTIYF. The CDR3 coding sequence is TGTGCCAGCAGCCATGGACAGGCCTCTGGAAACACCATATATTTT.